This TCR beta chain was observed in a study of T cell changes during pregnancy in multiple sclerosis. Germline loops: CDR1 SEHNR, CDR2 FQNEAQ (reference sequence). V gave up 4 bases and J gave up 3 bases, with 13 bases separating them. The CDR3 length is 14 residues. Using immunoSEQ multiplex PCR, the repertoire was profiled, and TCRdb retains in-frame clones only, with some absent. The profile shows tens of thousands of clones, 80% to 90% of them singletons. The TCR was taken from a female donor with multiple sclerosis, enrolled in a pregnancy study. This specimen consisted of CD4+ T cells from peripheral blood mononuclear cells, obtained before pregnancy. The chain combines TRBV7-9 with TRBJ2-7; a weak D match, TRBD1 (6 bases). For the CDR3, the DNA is TGTGCCAGCAGCTCAGGACAGAACAGCTACGAGCAGTACTTC. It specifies CASSSGQNSYEQYF.